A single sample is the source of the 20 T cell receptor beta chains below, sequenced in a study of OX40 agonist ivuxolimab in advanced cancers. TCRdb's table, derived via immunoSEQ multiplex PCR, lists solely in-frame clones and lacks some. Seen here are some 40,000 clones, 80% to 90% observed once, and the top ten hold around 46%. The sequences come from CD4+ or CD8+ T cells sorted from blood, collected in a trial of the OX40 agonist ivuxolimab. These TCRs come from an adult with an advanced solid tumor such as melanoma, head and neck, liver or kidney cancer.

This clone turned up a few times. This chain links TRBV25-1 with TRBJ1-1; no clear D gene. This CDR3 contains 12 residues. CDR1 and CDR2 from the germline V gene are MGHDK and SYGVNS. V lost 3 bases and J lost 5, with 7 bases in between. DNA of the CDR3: TGTGCCAGCAGTGACAGATCGACTGAAGCTTTCTTT. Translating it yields CASSDRSTEAFF.

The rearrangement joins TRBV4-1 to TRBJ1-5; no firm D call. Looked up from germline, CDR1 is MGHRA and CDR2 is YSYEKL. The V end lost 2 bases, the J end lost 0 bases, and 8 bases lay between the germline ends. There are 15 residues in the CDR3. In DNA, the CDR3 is TGCGCCAGCAGCCAAACAGACGTTAGCAATCAGCCCCAGCATTTT. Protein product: CASSQTDVSNQPQHF.

The CDR3 spells CASSLSGTSHYEQYF. CDR3 DNA: TGTGCCAGCAGCTTATCCGGGACTAGTCACTACGAGCAGTACTTC. The rearrangement joins TRBV5-6 to TRBJ2-7; 8 nucleotides match TRBD2. The CDR3 is made up of 15 amino acids. CDR1 SGHDT and CDR2 YYEEEE come from the germline V gene. The J segment lost 3 bases and the V segment lost 2 bases, leaving 7 bases of the junction unmatched.

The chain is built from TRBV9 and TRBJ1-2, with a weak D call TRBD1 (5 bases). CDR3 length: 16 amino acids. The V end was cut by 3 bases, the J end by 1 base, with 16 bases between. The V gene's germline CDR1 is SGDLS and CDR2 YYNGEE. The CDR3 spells CASSGSGGGFNYGYTF. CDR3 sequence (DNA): TGTGCCAGCAGCGGTTCGGGCGGGGGTTTTAACTATGGCTACACCTTC.

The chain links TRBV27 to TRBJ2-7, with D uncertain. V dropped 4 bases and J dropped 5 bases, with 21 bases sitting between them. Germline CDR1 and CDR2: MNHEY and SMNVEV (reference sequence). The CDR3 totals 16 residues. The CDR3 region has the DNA TGTGCCAGCAGTTCGCGACTGGGTGACACGCCCCACGAGCAGTACTTC. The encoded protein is CASSSRLGDTPHEQYF.

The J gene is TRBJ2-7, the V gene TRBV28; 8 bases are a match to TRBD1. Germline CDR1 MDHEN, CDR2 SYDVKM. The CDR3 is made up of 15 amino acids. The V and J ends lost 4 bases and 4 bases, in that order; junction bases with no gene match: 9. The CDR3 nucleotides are TGTGCCAGCAGTTCCCCAGGGGGCGCAGTTTACGAGCAGTACTTC. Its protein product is CASSSPGGAVYEQYF.

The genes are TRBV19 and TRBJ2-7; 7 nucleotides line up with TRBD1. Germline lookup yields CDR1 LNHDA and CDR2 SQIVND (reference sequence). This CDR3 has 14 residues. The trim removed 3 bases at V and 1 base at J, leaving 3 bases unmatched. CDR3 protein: CASSIGTASYEQYF. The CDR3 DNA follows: TGTGCCAGTAGTATCGGGACAGCTTCCTACGAGCAGTACTTC.

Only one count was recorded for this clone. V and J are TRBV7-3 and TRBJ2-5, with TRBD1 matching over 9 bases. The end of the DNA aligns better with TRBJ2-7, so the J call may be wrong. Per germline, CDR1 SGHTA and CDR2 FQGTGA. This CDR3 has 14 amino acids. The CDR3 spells CASSPGQGPYEQYF. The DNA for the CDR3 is TGTGCCAGCAGCCCGGGACAGGGTCCCTACGAGCAGTACTTC.

The CDR3 DNA reads TGTGCCAGCAGTTTATTGACGGACCGCACTGAAGCTTTCTTT. Protein: CASSLLTDRTEAFF. This rearrangement joins TRBV28 to TRBJ1-1; D remains unclear. The germline V gene has CDR1 MDHEN and CDR2 SYDVKM. The V gene lost 1 base and the J gene lost 4 bases, with 10 bases spanning the gap. This CDR3 comprises 14 residues. Supplemented by reference TRBV28 and TRBJ1-1, the full variable domain reads DVKVTQSSRYLVKRTGEKVFLECVQDMDHENMFWYRQDPGLGLRLIYFSYDVKMKEKGDIPEGYSVSREKKERFSLILESASTNQTSMYLCASSLLTDRTEAFFGQGTRLTVV.

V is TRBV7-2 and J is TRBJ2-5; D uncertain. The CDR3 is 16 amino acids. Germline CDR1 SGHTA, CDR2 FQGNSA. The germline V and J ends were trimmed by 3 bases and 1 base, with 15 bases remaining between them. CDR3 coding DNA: TGTGCCAGCAGCTTCTACATACCCACATCCCAAGAGACCCAGTACTTC. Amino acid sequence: CASSFYIPTSQETQYF.

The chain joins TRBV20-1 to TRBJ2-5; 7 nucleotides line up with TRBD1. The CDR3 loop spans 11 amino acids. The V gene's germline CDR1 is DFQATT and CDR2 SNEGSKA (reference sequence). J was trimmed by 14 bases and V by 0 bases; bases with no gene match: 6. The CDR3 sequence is CSARDERGLYF. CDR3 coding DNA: TGCAGTGCTAGAGATGAGAGGGGGCTTTACTTC.

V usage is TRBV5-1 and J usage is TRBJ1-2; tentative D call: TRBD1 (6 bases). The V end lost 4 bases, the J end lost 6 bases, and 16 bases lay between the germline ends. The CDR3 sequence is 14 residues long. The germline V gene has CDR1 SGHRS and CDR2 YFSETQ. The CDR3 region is CASSPETGLDGYTF. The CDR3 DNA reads TGCGCCAGCAGCCCGGAAACAGGGTTGGATGGCTACACCTTC.

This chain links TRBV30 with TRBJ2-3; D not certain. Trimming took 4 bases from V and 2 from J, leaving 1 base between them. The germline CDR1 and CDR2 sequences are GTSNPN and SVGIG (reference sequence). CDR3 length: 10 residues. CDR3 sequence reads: CAWNTDTQYF. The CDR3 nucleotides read TGTGCCTGGAACACAGATACGCAGTATTTT. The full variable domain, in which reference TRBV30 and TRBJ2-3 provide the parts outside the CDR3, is SQTIHQWPATLVQPVGSPLSLECTVEGTSNPNLYWYRQAAGRGLQLLFYSVGIGQISSEVPQNLSASRPQDRQFILSSKKLLLSDSGFYLCAWNTDTQYFGPGTRLTVL.

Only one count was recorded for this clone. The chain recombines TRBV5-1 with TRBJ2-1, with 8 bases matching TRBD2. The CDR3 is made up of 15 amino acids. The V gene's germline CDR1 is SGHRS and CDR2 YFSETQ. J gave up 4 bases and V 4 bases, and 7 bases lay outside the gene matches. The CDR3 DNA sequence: TGCGCCAGCAGCCTCAGCGGGGGACATTACAATGAGCAGTTCTTC. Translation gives CASSLSGGHYNEQFF.

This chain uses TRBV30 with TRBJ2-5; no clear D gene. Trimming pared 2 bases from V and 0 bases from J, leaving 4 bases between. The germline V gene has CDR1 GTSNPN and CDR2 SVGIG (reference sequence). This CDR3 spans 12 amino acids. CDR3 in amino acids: CAWSRNQETQYF. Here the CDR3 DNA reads TGTGCCTGGAGTCGGAACCAAGAGACCCAGTACTTC.

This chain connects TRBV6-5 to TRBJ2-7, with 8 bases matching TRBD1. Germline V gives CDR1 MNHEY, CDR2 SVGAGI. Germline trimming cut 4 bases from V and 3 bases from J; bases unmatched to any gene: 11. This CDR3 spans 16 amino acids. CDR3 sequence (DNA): TGTGCCAGCAGTTTGGATCCGCAGGGGGCTGTCTACGAGCAGTACTTC. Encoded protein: CASSLDPQGAVYEQYF.

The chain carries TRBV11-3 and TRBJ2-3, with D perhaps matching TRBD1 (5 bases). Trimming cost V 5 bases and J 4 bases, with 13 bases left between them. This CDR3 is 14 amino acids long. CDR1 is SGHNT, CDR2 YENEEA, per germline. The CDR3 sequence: CASSPPGQADTQYF. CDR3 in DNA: TGTGCCAGCAGCCCCCCAGGGCAGGCAGATACGCAGTATTTT.

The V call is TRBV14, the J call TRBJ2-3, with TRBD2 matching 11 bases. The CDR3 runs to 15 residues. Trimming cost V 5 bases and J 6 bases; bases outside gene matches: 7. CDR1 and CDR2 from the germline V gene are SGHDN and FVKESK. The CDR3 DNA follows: TGTGCCAGCAGCTACCTAGCGGGGGGCCGGGATACGCAGTATTTT. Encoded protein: CASSYLAGGRDTQYF.

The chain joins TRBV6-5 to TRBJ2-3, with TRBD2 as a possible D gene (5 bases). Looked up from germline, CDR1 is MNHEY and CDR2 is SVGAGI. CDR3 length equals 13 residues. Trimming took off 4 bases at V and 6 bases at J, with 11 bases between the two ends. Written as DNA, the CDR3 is TGTGCCAGCAGTTTATCGGGGTGGGATACGCAGTATTTT. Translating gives CASSLSGWDTQYF.

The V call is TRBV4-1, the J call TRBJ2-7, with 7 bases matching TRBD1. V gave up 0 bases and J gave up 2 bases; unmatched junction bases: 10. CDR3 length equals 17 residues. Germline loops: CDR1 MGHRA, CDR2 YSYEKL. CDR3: CASSQDRNRGQTYEQYF. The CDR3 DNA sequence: TGCGCCAGCAGCCAAGACCGAAACAGGGGCCAAACCTACGAGCAGTACTTC.